Each of the 29 T cell receptor beta chains below was sequenced from the same sample in a study of T cell repertoires in cytomegalovirus infection. One entry per CDR3 protein results from TCRdb running MiXCR on the reads. The sample yields approximately 400,000 distinct CDR3 sequences, roughly 30% seen once. Sequencing used PBMCs. Receptors were obtained from a human donor in good health (CMV status not recorded). Some clones in this sample may be carry-over from other donors' samples.

The chain has TRBV6-5 and TRBJ1-2, with 8 bases aligning to TRBD1. The junction had 9 bases not matched to a gene; V was cut back by 5 bases and J by 4 bases. The CDR3 totals 15 residues. CDR1 and CDR2 from the germline V gene are MNHEY and SVGAGI. This chain's CDR3 is CASSPREQGAYGYTF. The CDR3, as DNA: TGTGCCAGCAGTCCGCGGGAGCAGGGGGCCTATGGCTACACCTTC.

This clonotype was picked up many times. The CDR3 region is CASSHPTGRTGNTGELFF. In nucleotides, the CDR3 is TGTGCCAGCAGCCATCCTACTGGCCGGACAGGGAACACCGGGGAGCTGTTTTTT. This chain joins TRBV7-9 and TRBJ2-2, with 7 bases that match TRBD1. Losses at the gene ends were 5 bases for V and 1 base for J; bases not matched to a gene: 13. There are 18 residues in the CDR3. The germline gives CDR1 SEHNR, CDR2 FQNEAQ (reference sequence).

This clonotype was seen a handful of times. The rearrangement uses TRBV6-1 and TRBJ1-2; D uncertain. This CDR3 has 16 amino acids. The germline CDR1 and CDR2 sequences are MNHNS and SASEGT. V was shortened by 1 base and J by 4 bases, with 16 bases between the two germline ends. The DNA for the CDR3 is TGTGCCAGCAGTGAAGGGGCGACCCCTTCTACCTATGGCTACACCTTC. Its translation is CASSEGATPSTYGYTF.

The V call is TRBV11-2, the J call TRBJ1-1; TRBD1 matches 7 bases. Per germline, CDR1 SGHAT and CDR2 FQNNGV. This CDR3 region has 17 residues. With V trimmed by 5 bases and J by 2 bases, 14 bases remained unmatched. The CDR3 here is CASSLTGVSRPNTEAFF. DNA for the CDR3: TGTGCCAGCAGCCTTACAGGGGTCTCGAGACCTAACACTGAAGCTTTCTTT.

V gene TRBV12-3 or TRBV12-4 combines with J gene TRBJ2-3; weak D call: TRBD1 (5 bases). Trimming removed 8 bases at V and 2 bases at J, with 20 bases between. The CDR3 runs to 16 residues. The CDR3 sequence: CASRLGLTRVTDTQYF. CDR3 DNA sequence: TGTGCCAGCCGCCTGGGGCTGACGAGAGTCACAGATACGCAGTATTTT.

This clonotype was seen a few times. This chain links TRBV20-1 with TRBJ1-5; 10 nucleotides align to TRBD1. The CDR3 spans 14 residues. Germline assignment: CDR1 DFQATT and CDR2 SNEGSKA (reference sequence). V dropped 8 bases and J dropped 5; count of bases not matched to a gene: 9. For the CDR3, the DNA is TGCAGTAAGACCGGGACAGGGGTACATCAGCCCCAGCATTTT. Encoded protein: CSKTGTGVHQPQHF.

The sample holds a few counts of this clonotype. This rearrangement joins TRBV11-2 to TRBJ2-7; perhaps TRBD1 as D (5 bases). Per germline, CDR1 SGHAT and CDR2 FQNNGV. V was shortened by 5 bases and J by 3 bases, with 11 bases between the two germline ends. This CDR3 region has 13 residues. The CDR3 protein is CASSRFQGYEQYF. CDR3 coding DNA: TGTGCCAGCAGCCGATTTCAGGGCTACGAGCAGTACTTC. The full variable domain, rest sourced from reference TRBV11-2 and TRBJ2-7, is EAGVAQSPRYKIIEKRQSVAFWCNPISGHATLYWYQQILGQGPKLLIQFQNNGVVDDSQLPKDRFSAERLKGVDSTLKIQPAKLEDSAVYLCASSRFQGYEQYFGPGTRLTVT.

CDR3 sequence (DNA): TGTGCCAGCAGTTACGAGACAGGGGTCGGTCAGCCCCAGCATTTT. Encoded protein: CASSYETGVGQPQHF. The gene calls are TRBV6-2 or TRBV6-3 and TRBJ1-5, with 8 bases aligning to TRBD1. Germline V CDR1 and CDR2: MNHEY, SVGEGT. V lost 2 bases to trimming and J lost 6 bases; unmatched junction nucleotides: 6. The CDR3 loop spans 15 amino acids.

The gene calls are TRBV2 and TRBJ1-5; TRBD1 agrees at 8 bases. CDR1 and CDR2 from the germline V gene are SNHLY and FYNNEI. The CDR3 is made up of 17 amino acids. Trimming removed 0 bases from V and 7 bases from J; junction bases left unmatched: 11. The CDR3 reads CASSEAPQGDFRQPQHF. The CDR3 nucleotides are TGTGCCAGCAGTGAAGCTCCACAGGGGGATTTTAGGCAGCCCCAGCATTTT.

The gene calls are TRBV6-6 and TRBJ2-5; possibly TRBD1 for D (5 bases). V lost 4 bases, J lost 5 bases, and 14 bases lay in between. The length of the CDR3 is 14 residues. Germline CDR1 is MNHNY and CDR2 is SVGAGI (reference sequence). The CDR3 spells CASSSRQGLETQYF. Here the CDR3 DNA reads TGTGCCAGCAGTTCCCGCCAGGGATTGGAGACCCAGTACTTC.

The chain uses TRBV4-1 and TRBJ1-2; D remains unclear. The V gene's germline CDR1 is MGHRA and CDR2 YSYEKL. This CDR3 comprises 14 residues. Trimming took 2 bases from V and 4 from J, leaving 11 bases between them. CDR3 amino acids: CASSQIVQTYGYTF. CDR3 in DNA: TGCGCCAGCAGCCAAATTGTACAGACCTATGGCTACACCTTC.

This chain connects TRBV11-1 to TRBJ1-1; 8 positions agree with TRBD1. Germline values: CDR1 SGHAT, CDR2 FQDESV (reference sequence). The length of the CDR3 is 15 residues. The V and J ends lost 3 bases and 6 bases, in that order; junction bases with no gene match: 9. CDR3 DNA: TGTGCCAGCAGCTTCGCTGGACAGGGTTTGGCTGAAGCTTTCTTT. Protein sequence: CASSFAGQGLAEAFF.

V is TRBV19 and J is TRBJ1-1, with D possibly being TRBD1 (5 bases). The CDR3 loop spans 13 amino acids. The ends were cut back, 1 base at V and 8 bases at J, with 11 bases in the middle. Germline loops: CDR1 LNHDA, CDR2 SQIVND (reference sequence). CDR3 DNA: TGTGCCAGTAGTATAGCAGGGCTAAACGAAGCTTTCTTT. This translates into CASSIAGLNEAFF. Full variable domain (missing parts from reference TRBV19 and TRBJ1-1): DGGITQSPKYLFRKEGQNVTLSCEQNLNHDAMYWYRQDPGQGLRLIYYSQIVNDFQKGDIAEGYSVSREKKESFPLTVTSAQKNPTAFYLCASSIAGLNEAFFGQGTRLTVV.

This chain joins TRBV3-1 and TRBJ2-1, with D unresolved. V was cut by 2 bases and J by 7 bases, with 6 bases left in between. The germline V gene encodes CDR1 LGHDT and CDR2 YNNKEL (reference sequence). This CDR3 contains 12 residues. Here the CDR3 reads CASSQHGNEQFF. DNA for the CDR3: TGTGCCAGCAGCCAACATGGGAATGAGCAGTTCTTC.

This clonotype was detected once. CDR3 region: CSVGRGGGDQETQYF. As DNA, the CDR3 is TGCAGCGTTGGGCGCGGGGGGGGGGACCAAGAGACCCAGTACTTC. This chain connects TRBV29-1 to TRBJ2-5; TRBD2 agrees at 9 bases. Germline trimming cut 4 bases from V and 0 bases from J; bases unmatched to any gene: 6. The CDR3 extends over 15 amino acids. Per the germline V gene, CDR1 is SQVTM and CDR2 is ANQGSEA.

This clonotype was detected only a few times. V usage is TRBV7-2 and J usage is TRBJ1-3, with D possibly being TRBD1 (6 bases). The CDR3 loop spans 14 amino acids. Germline V gene lookup returns CDR1 SGHTA and CDR2 FQGNSA. V lost 5 bases to trimming and J lost 7 bases, with 15 bases between them. The CDR3 DNA sequence: TGTGCCAGCAGCCGGGGGGCCCCCAGGAACACCATATATTTT. This gives the protein CASSRGAPRNTIYF.

The sample holds a few counts of this clonotype. V and J are TRBV6-2 or TRBV6-3 and TRBJ2-3, with 8 bases matching TRBD2. The CDR3 sequence is 15 residues long. Germline values: CDR1 MNHEY, CDR2 SVGEGT. V gave up 6 bases and J gave up 6 bases; unmatched junction bases: 11. The CDR3 nucleotides read TGTGCCAGCAGGTCCCCGGGACTAGTTCCCGATACGCAGTATTTT. Residues: CASRSPGLVPDTQYF.

The chain recombines TRBV7-2 with TRBJ1-2; tentative D call: TRBD1 (5 bases). The ends were cut back, 1 base at V and 2 bases at J, with 14 bases in the middle. This CDR3 comprises 16 residues. Germline values: CDR1 SGHTA, CDR2 FQGNSA. CDR3 DNA sequence: TGTGCCAGCAGCTTAGGTCGTAAGGGGAGGAACTATGGCTACACCTTC. As protein: CASSLGRKGRNYGYTF. Looking up the rest from reference TRBV7-2 and TRBJ1-2 gives the full variable domain: GAGVSQSPSNKVTEKGKDVELRCDPISGHTALYWYRQSLGQGLEFLIYFQGNSAPDKSGLPSDRFSAERTGGSVSTLTIQRTQQEDSAVYLCASSLGRKGRNYGYTFGSGTRLTVV.

CDR3 in DNA: TGTGCCAGCAGCTTAGTACACCAGGGGAGGTCCTATGGCTACACCTTC. This translates into CASSLVHQGRSYGYTF. This chain uses TRBV7-2 with TRBJ1-2; TRBD1 is a possible D gene (6 bases). V gave up 1 base and J gave up 4 bases, with 16 bases separating them. The CDR3 loop spans 16 amino acids. Germline V gives CDR1 SGHTA, CDR2 FQGNSA.

This clonotype has only a few counts. V and J are TRBV23-1 and TRBJ2-3; 7 bases are shared with TRBD1. TRBV23-1 qualifies as an ORF whose function is uncertain. The CDR3 contains 16 residues. The junction had 6 bases not matched to a gene; V was cut back by 0 bases and J by 3 bases. DNA of the CDR3: TGCGCCAGCAGTCAATCCCCGGACAGGTTGACAGATACGCAGTATTTT. Encoded protein: CASSQSPDRLTDTQYF.

This clonotype has more than one count but fewer than ten. The gene calls are TRBV4-1 and TRBJ1-1; D unclear. Trimming stripped 0 bases from V and 7 bases from J, with 15 bases between. This CDR3 spans 15 amino acids. Germline-derived CDR1 and CDR2 are MGHRA and YSYEKL. The CDR3 sequence is CASSQDRAGLGEAFF. As DNA, the CDR3 is TGCGCCAGCAGCCAAGATAGGGCGGGCTTGGGTGAAGCTTTCTTT.

Comments on this clonotype: The junction departs from the called germline gene at one end, perhaps through a read error. The chain joins TRBV18 to TRBJ2-7; D may be TRBD1 (6 bases). The CDR3 spans 13 residues. The germline CDR1 and CDR2 sequences are KGHSH and LQKENI. The DNA for the CDR3 is TGTGCCCGCTCTTCCGGGACAAGCTACGAGCAGTACTTC. Its translation is CARSSGTSYEQYF. Based on the CDR3 plus reference TRBV18 and TRBJ2-7, the full variable domain is NAGVMQNPRHLVRRRGQEARLRCSPMKGHSHVYWYRQLPEEGLKFMVYLQKENIIDESGMPKERFSAEFPKEGPSILRIQQVVRGDSAAYFCARSSGTSYEQYFGPGTRLTVT.

This clonotype was seen many times. V and J are TRBV7-6 and TRBJ2-2; D uncertain. Germline values: CDR1 SGHVS, CDR2 FNYEAQ. Trimming removed 5 bases at V and 4 bases at J, with 5 bases between. The CDR3 loop spans 12 amino acids. DNA for the CDR3: TGTGCCAGCAGCGTACCCACCGGGGAGCTGTTTTTT. Protein sequence: CASSVPTGELFF. Full variable domain (rest looked up from reference TRBV7-6 and TRBJ2-2): GAGVSQSPRYKVTKRGQDVALRCDPISGHVSLYWYRQALGQGPEFLTYFNYEAQQDKSGLPNDRFSAERPEGSISTLTIQRTEQRDSAMYRCASSVPTGELFFGEGSRLTVL.

This clonotype showed up just a few times. The chain is built from TRBV6-6 and TRBJ2-2; TRBD2 aligns across 16 bases. J was trimmed by 7 bases and V by 5 bases; bases with no gene match: 4. Germline V gene lookup returns CDR1 MNHNY and CDR2 SVGAGI (reference sequence). The CDR3 extends over 16 amino acids. The CDR3, as DNA: TGTGCCAGCAGTGGGACTAGCGGGGGGGCCTTCGGGGAGCTGTTTTTT. It is translated as CASSGTSGGAFGELFF.

In this sample, this clonotype turned up once. The J gene is TRBJ2-3, the V gene TRBV6-2 or TRBV6-3; D is possibly TRBD1 or TRBD2 (6 bases each). The ends were cut back, 7 bases at V and 1 base at J, with 12 bases in the middle. Germline V lookup: CDR1 MNHEY, CDR2 SVGEGT. CDR3 size: 14 residues. The CDR3 DNA is TGTGCCAGCAATAAGGGGGGAGGCACAGATACGCAGTATTTT. Residues: CASNKGGGTDTQYF.

There are a few counts of this clonotype. The chain has TRBV20-1 and TRBJ1-1; D call uncertain. CDR1 DFQATT and CDR2 SNEGSKA come from the germline V gene (reference sequence). Trimming removed 0 bases from V and 4 bases from J, with 24 bases in between. This CDR3 has 18 amino acids. The CDR3 reads CSARDYNNDLFQSTEAFF. The CDR3 coding sequence is TGCAGTGCTAGAGATTACAACAACGATCTATTTCAGAGCACTGAAGCTTTCTTT.

This clonotype was counted between two and nine times. The rearrangement joins TRBV15 to TRBJ2-7; D unclear. This CDR3 region has 12 residues. Germline CDR1 and CDR2: LNHNV and YYDKDF (reference sequence). The ends were cut back, 0 bases at V and 7 bases at J, with 7 bases in the middle. The DNA of the CDR3 is TGTGCCACCAGCAGAGATGGGCAGGAGCAGTACTTC. Translating it yields CATSRDGQEQYF.

At least ten counts were recorded for this clonotype. The chain recombines TRBV7-2 with TRBJ2-5; D remains unclear. The V gene's germline CDR1 is SGHTA and CDR2 FQGNSA. Trimming left V 5 bases short and J 0 bases short, with 19 bases between. The CDR3 consists of 17 residues. CDR3 bases: TGTGCCAGCAGCGAAGCTGGCCGGGTCTCGTACCAAGAGACCCAGTACTTC. It codes for CASSEAGRVSYQETQYF.

A single count supports this clonotype. A much larger clone differs from this one at a single base, so this may be a read error. The rearrangement uses TRBV7-2 and TRBJ1-5; D unclear. The CDR3 totals 15 residues. The germline V gene encodes CDR1 SGHTA and CDR2 FQGNSA. Trimming stripped 1 base from V and 3 bases from J, with 10 bases between. The CDR3 loop is CASSLVRQFNQPQHF. For the CDR3, the DNA is TGTGCCAGCAGCTTAGTGAGGCAGTTCAATCAGCCCCAGCATTTT.